This section outlines one T cell receptor beta chain sequence together with its context. Its antigen is not known. TCRdb's table, derived via immunoSEQ multiplex PCR, lists solely in-frame clones and lacks some. The table includes fewer than 50,000 clones, roughly nine tenths detected once. The data belong to a study of OX40 agonist ivuxolimab in advanced cancers. CDR1 is GTSNPN and CDR2 is SVGIG in the germline V gene (reference sequence). CDR3 size: 15 residues. Trimming shortened V by 2 bases and J by 5 bases, and 18 bases separated the two germline ends. Study-wide points: Antigen targets of the expanded peripheral T cells went undetermined.

This TCR was sampled from an adult with an advanced solid tumor such as melanoma, head and neck, liver or kidney cancer. The sample here was CD4+ or CD8+ T cells sorted from blood, taken in a trial of the OX40 agonist ivuxolimab. This chain joins TRBV30 and TRBJ1-1; TRBD1 might be the D (5 bases). The CDR3 region is CAWSRAGWGKTEAFF. The CDR3 bases are TGTGCCTGGAGTCGGGCAGGGTGGGGTAAAACTGAAGCTTTCTTT.